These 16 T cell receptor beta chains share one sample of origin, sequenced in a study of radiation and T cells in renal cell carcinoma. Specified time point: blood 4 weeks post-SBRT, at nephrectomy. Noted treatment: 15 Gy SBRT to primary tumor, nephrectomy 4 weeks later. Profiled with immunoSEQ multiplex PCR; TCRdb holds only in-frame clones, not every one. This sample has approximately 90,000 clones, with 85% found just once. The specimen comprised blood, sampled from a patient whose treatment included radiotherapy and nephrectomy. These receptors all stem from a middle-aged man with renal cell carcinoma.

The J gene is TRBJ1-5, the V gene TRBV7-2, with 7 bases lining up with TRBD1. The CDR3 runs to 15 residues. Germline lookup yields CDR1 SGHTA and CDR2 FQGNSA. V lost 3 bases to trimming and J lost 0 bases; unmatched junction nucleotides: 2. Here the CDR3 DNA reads TGTGCCAGCAGCTTCGGGACAGATAGCAATCAGCCCCAGCATTTT. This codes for CASSFGTDSNQPQHF.

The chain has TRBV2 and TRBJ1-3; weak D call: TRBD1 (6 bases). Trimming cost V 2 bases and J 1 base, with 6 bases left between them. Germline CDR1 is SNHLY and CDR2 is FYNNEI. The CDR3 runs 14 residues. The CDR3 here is CASSEQGSGNTIYF. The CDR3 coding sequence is TGTGCCAGCAGTGAACAGGGGTCTGGAAACACCATATATTTT.

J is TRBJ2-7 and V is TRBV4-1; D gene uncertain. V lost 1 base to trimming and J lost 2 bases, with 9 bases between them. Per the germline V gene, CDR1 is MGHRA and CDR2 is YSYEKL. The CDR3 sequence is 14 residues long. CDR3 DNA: TGCGCCAGCAGCCAAGCCGAGTCCGCCTACGAGCAGTACTTC. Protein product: CASSQAESAYEQYF.

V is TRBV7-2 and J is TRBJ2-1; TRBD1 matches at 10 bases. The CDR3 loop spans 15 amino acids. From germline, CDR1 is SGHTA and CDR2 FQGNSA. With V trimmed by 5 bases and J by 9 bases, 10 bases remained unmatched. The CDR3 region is CASSPRTGGDAEQFF. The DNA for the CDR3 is TGTGCCAGCAGCCCCAGGACAGGGGGTGACGCTGAGCAGTTCTTC.

In DNA, the CDR3 is TGTGCCAGCAGCTACCCGGCGACAGATACGCAGTATTTT. Amino acid sequence: CASSYPATDTQYF. This chain links TRBV7-9 with TRBJ2-3; D is uncertain. The germline V and J ends were trimmed by 4 bases and 3 bases, with 8 bases remaining between them. The CDR3 sequence is 13 residues long. Germline CDR1 and CDR2: SEHNR and FQNEAQ (reference sequence).

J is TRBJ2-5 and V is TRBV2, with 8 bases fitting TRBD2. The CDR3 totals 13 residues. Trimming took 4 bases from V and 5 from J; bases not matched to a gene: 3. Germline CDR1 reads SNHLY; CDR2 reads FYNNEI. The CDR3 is CASSGTSRETQYF. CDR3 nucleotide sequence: TGTGCCAGCAGTGGGACTAGCAGGGAGACCCAGTACTTC.

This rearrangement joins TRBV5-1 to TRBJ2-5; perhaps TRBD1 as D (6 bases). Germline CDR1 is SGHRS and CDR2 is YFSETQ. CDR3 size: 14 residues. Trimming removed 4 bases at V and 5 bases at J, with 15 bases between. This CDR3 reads CASSLGHGEETQYF. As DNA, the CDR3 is TGCGCCAGCAGCCTGGGACACGGAGAGGAGACCCAGTACTTC.

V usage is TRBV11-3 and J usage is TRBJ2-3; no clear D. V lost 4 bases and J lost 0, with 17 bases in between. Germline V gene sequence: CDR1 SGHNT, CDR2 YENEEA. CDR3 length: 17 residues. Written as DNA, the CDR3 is TGTGCCAGCAGCTCCGCTTATGGGTTGTCTAGCACAGATACGCAGTATTTT. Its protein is CASSSAYGLSSTDTQYF.

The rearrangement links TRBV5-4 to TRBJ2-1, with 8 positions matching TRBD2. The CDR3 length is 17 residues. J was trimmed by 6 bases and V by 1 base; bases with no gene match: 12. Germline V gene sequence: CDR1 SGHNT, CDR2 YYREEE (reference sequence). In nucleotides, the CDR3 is TGTGCCAGCAGCTTGAGGTCTAGCGGGCCCCAGGGCAATGAGCAGTTCTTC. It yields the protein CASSLRSSGPQGNEQFF.

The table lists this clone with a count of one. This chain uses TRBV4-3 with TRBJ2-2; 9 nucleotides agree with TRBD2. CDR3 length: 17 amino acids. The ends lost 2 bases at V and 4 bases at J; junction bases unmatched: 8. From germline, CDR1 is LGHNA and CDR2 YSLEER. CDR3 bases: TGCGCCAGCAGCCAAATCCCGAAGACTAGCGGCACCGGGGAGCTGTTTTTT. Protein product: CASSQIPKTSGTGELFF.

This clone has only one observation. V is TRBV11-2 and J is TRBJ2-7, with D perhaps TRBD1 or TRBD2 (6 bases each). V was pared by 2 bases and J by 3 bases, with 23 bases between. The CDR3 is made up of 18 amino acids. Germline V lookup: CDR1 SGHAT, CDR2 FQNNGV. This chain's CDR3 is CASSLSLLRGGPGYEQYF. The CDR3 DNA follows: TGTGCCAGCAGCTTAAGTCTCCTCAGAGGGGGGCCGGGCTACGAGCAGTACTTC.

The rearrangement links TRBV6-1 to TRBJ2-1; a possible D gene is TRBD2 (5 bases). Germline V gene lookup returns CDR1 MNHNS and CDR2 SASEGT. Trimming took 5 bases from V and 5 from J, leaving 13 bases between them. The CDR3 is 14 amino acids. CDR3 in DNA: TGTGCCAGCAGTTCCCGGACTGGGAACAATGAGCAGTTCTTC. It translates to CASSSRTGNNEQFF.

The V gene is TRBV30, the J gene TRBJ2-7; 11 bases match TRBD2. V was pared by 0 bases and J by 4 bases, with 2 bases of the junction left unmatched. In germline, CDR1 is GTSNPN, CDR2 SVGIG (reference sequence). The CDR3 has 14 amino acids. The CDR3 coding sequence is TGTGCCTGGAGTGTACTAGCGGGAGAATACGAGCAGTACTTC. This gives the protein CAWSVLAGEYEQYF.

CDR3 nucleotides: TGTGCCAGCAGTTGGGGAGCAGAGCAGTACTTC. Its protein is CASSWGAEQYF. V usage is TRBV27 and J usage is TRBJ2-7, with D possibly TRBD2 on 5 matching bases. Germline V CDR1 and CDR2: MNHEY, SMNVEV (reference sequence). V lost 4 bases and J lost 7, with 8 bases in between. The CDR3 runs to 11 residues.

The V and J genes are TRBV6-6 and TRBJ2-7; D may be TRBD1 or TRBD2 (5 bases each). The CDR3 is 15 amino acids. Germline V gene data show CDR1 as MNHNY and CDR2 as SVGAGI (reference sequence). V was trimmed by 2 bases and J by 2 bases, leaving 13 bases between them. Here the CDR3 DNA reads TGTGCCAGCAGTTACCTCGGGACGGGACCCTACGAGCAGTACTTC. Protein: CASSYLGTGPYEQYF.

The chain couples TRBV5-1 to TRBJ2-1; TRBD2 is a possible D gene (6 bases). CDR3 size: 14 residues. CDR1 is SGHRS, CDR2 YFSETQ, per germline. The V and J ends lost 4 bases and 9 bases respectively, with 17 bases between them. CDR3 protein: CASSARTTSPEQFF. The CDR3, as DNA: TGCGCCAGCAGCGCCAGGACTACCAGTCCTGAGCAGTTCTTC.